The 5 T cell receptor beta chains below were found in one sample sequenced in a study of T cell responses to AZD1222 COVID-19 vaccine. Clones were read by immunoSEQ multiplex PCR, and TCRdb kept only the in-frame ones, dropping some. Of about 80,000 clones listed, approximately 90% are singletons. This sample comprised peripheral blood, obtained 28 days after the second AZD1222 dose. These receptors were collected from an adult who received the AZD1222 COVID-19 vaccine.

In this sample, this clone turned up a few times. V and J are TRBV14 and TRBJ2-7; D not resolved. V was pared by 0 bases and J by 3 bases, with 6 bases between. There are 13 residues in the CDR3. Germline CDR1 SGHDN, CDR2 FVKESK. The CDR3 protein is CASSQDTSYEQYF. CDR3 nucleotides: TGTGCCAGCAGCCAAGATACCAGCTACGAGCAGTACTTC.

The genes are TRBV9 and TRBJ2-1; 11 positions agree with TRBD1. CDR1 is SGDLS, CDR2 YYNGEE, per germline. CDR3 length: 14 residues. After removal of 3 bases from V and 9 bases from J, the junction contained 5 bases not matched to a gene. The CDR3 DNA reads TGTGCCAGCAGCGCCGGACAGGGGGCGATTGAGCAGTTCTTC. Amino acids: CASSAGQGAIEQFF.

The gene calls are TRBV24-1 and TRBJ2-3, with TRBD2 matching over 8 bases. After removal of 5 bases from V and 1 base from J, the junction contained 7 bases not matched to a gene. Germline V gives CDR1 KGHDR, CDR2 SFDVKD. The CDR3 runs 16 residues. The DNA of the CDR3 is TGTGCCACCAGTGGCCCGAAAGCGGGAGGCACAGATACGCAGTATTTT. Its translation is CATSGPKAGGTDTQYF.

The rearrangement links TRBV30 to TRBJ2-2, with TRBD1 matching 8 bases. The germline V gene has CDR1 GTSNPN and CDR2 SVGIG (reference sequence). The trim removed 1 base at V and 5 bases at J, leaving 3 bases unmatched. This CDR3 region has 14 residues. The CDR3 bases are TGTGCCTGGAGTGCAGGGGGCTTTACCGGGGAGCTGTTTTTT. It translates to CAWSAGGFTGELFF.

V and J are TRBV29-1 and TRBJ2-5; no definite D call. This CDR3 contains 11 residues. V lost 4 bases to trimming and J lost 5 bases, with 8 bases between them. The germline V gene has CDR1 SQVTM and CDR2 ANQGSEA. This CDR3 reads CSVASFETQYF. CDR3 DNA sequence: TGCAGCGTTGCCTCCTTTGAGACCCAGTACTTC.